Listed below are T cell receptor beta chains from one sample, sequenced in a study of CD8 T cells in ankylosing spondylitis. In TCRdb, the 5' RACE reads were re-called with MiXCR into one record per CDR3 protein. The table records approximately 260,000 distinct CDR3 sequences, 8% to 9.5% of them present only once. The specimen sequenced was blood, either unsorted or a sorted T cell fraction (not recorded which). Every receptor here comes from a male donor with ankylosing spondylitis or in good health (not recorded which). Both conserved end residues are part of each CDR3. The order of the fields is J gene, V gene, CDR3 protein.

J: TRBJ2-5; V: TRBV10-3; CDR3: CAISWGSRETQYF
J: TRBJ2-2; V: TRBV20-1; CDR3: CSAMRWTSGGTGELFF
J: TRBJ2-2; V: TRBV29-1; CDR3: CSVAEQNTGELFF
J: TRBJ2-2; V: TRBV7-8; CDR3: CASSLRLDRAVGGELFF
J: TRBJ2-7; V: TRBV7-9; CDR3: CASSLRGGRPYEQYF
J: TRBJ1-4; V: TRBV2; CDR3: CASSDRLELFF
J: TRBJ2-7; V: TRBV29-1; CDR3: CSVEGPGLGEQYF
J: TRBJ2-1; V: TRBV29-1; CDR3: CSVEGEASSYNEQFF
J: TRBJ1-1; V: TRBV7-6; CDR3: CASSAFPTGGRGEKAFF
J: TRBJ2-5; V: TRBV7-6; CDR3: CASRLGRSPSQETQYF
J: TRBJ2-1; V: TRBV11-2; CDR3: CASSLDWRGGWNEQFF
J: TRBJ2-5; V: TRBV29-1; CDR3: CSVEDWGLDLETQYF
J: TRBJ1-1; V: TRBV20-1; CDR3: CSASEAEHEAFF
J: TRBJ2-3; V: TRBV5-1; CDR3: CASSLGWASGPDTQYF
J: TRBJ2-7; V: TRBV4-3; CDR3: CASSQGTDYEQYF
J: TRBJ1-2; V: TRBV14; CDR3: CASSQVPQGPYGYTF
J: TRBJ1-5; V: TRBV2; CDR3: CASSETRRGGNQPQHF
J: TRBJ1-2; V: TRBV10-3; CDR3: CAISETGQGENGYTF
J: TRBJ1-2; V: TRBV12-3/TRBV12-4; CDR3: CASSFGQVNGYTF
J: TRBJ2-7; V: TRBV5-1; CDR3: CASSRGTSGGYEQYF
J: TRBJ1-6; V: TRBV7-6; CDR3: CASSFGTGLSPLHF
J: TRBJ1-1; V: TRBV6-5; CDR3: CASSYSNRVPEAFF
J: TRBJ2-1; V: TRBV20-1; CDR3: CSVMVAGGSSSAYSYNEQFF
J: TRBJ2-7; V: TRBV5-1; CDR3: CASSPETGNEQYF
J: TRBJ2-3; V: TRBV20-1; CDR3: CSAKLADSTDTQYF
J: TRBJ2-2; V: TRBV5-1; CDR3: CASRYTGTSNTGELFF
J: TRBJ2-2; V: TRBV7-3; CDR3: CASSLTGQGNGELFF
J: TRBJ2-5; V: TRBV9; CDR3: CASSVTSGRQETQYF
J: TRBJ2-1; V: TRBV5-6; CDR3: CASSSSGRASYNEQFF
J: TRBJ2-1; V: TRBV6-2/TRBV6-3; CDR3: CASSPSGRPEDEQFF
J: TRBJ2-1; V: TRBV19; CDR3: CASSIVGGGEQFF
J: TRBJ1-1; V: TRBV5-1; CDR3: CASSLTRDTEAFF
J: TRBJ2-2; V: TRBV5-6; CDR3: CASSSRPNTGELFF
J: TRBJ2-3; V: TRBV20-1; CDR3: CSARYGAATDTQYF
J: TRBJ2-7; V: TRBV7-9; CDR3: CASTPRLAGAEQYF
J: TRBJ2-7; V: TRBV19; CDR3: CASSTAGSRSEQYF
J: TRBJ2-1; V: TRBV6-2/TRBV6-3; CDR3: CASSYRVGATSNEQFF
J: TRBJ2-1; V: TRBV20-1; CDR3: CSASRDRNEQFF
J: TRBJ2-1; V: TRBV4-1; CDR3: CASSPGGTGYNEQFF
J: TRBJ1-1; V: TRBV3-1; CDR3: CASSQADGLGSTEAFF
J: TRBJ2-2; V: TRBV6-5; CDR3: CDGGSGELFF
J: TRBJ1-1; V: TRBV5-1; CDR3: CASSSGQIHTEAFF
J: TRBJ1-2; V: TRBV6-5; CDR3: CASSSGRDGYTF
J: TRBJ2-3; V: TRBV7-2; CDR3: CASINAGPSTQYF
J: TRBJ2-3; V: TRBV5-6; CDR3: CASSLSHTSTDTQYF
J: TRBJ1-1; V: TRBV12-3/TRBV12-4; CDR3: CASVKNTEAFF
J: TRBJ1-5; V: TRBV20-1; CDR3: CSATDVRGNQPQHF
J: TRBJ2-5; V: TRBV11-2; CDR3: CASSLDRLAGPEETQYF
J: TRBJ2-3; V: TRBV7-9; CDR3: CASSFGTSGGSTDTQYF
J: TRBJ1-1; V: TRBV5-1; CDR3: CASSSPGLAVEAFF
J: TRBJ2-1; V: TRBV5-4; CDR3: CASSLGPSRSGNEQFF
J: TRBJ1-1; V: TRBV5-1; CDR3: CASSSGQGNAEAFF
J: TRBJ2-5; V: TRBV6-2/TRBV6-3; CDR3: CASSLLTGLKNF
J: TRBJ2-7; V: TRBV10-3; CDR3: CAISEYSSYEQYF
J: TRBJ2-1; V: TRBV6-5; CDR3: CASGKGNEQFF
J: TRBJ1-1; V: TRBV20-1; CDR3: CSAREPLGAEAFF
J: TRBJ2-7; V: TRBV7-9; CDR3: CASSPRVGSPHEQYF
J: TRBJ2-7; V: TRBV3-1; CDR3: CASSHSNYEQYF
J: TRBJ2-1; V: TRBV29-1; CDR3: CSVVVDEQFF
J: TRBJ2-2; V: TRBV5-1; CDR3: CASSPAWTGNTGELFF